The clone carrying this T cell receptor (beta chain) was found a few times. Its matching antigen is unknown. The library targeted TCRbeta and was prepared with unique molecular identifiers. TCRdb fed the PCR reads into MiXCR, producing one record per CDR3 protein. The sample carries about 220,000 distinct CDR3 sequences, about 15% recorded once. This entry belongs to a study of T-cell reconstitution after alpha-beta-depleted transplantation in children. V was cut by 2 bases and J by 5 bases, with 12 bases left in between. The CDR3 covers 14 residues. General study results and limits: Surviving recipient T cells and intrathymic progenitors accounted for some patients' high TCRbeta diversity at day 60. It was reported that alpha-beta T cells came from several hundred expanded graft clones (about two months after transplant). Newly made T cells mostly supplied T-cell counts and diversity one year after transplant.

Sequencing used PBMCs, mostly from graft donor cells, obtained 360 days after TCRalphabeta/CD19-depleted stem cell transplant. The V and J genes are TRBV12-3 or TRBV12-4 and TRBJ1-2; D uncertain. This TCR came from a male patient under 10 years old who had a stem cell transplant for acute lymphoblastic leukemia, so the T cells may come from the graft donor. The CDR3 loop reads CASSLSSLEYGYTF. The CDR3 coding sequence is TGTGCCAGCAGTTTATCCTCCTTAGAATATGGCTACACCTTC.